The 5 T cell receptor beta chains below were found in one sample sequenced in a study of technical replicates of blood from a few donors. This table comes from immunoSEQ multiplex PCR, and its TCRdb copy is limited to in-frame clones, with some not included. The table has roughly 60,000 clones, approximately 86% seen once; the top ten hold around 5.1%. Sequenced input: PBMCs. The receptors were gathered from a human donor in good health. Some clones in this sample may be carry-over from other donors' samples.

The gene calls are TRBV4-3 and TRBJ2-1, with 10 bases that match TRBD2. Trimming at V came to 4 bases and at J to 7 bases, leaving 10 bases not matched to a gene. Germline V lookup: CDR1 LGHNA, CDR2 YSLEER. This CDR3 region has 16 residues. The CDR3: CASSPLAGGYPNEQFF. The CDR3 region has the DNA TGCGCCAGCAGCCCGTTAGCGGGGGGTTACCCAAATGAGCAGTTCTTC.

The genes are TRBV5-4 and TRBJ2-2, with 7 bases aligning to TRBD1. The V and J ends lost 7 bases and 6 bases, in that order; junction bases with no gene match: 12. The germline V gene encodes CDR1 SGHNT and CDR2 YYREEE (reference sequence). CDR3 length: 15 residues. The CDR3 coding sequence is TGTGCCAGCGGGGAACCGACAGGGAGAGCCGGGGAGCTGTTTTTT. It yields the protein CASGEPTGRAGELFF.

The genes are TRBV23-1 and TRBJ1-2; D call uncertain. TRBV23-1 is an open reading frame whose function is uncertain. CDR3 size: 15 residues. V shed 8 bases and J shed 3 bases, with 19 bases lying between them. CDR3 amino acids: CASPPCGFRDYGYTF. Written as DNA, the CDR3 is TGCGCCAGCCCCCCTTGCGGTTTCCGCGACTATGGCTACACCTTC.

In DNA, the CDR3 is TGTGCCAGCAGCTTTTACACGGGACTAGTCTTTGGGGGGACCGGGGAGCTGTTTTTT. Translated, it gives CASSFYTGLVFGGTGELFF. This chain uses TRBV5-4 with TRBJ2-2; 8 positions agree with TRBD2. This CDR3 contains 19 residues. J was trimmed by 5 bases and V by 2 bases; bases with no gene match: 17. The germline V gene encodes CDR1 SGHNT and CDR2 YYREEE (reference sequence).

The chain joins TRBV4-2 to TRBJ2-1, with D perhaps matching TRBD2 (6 bases). The V gene's germline CDR1 is LGHNA and CDR2 YNFKEQ. Trimming took off 3 bases at V and 6 bases at J, with 18 bases between the two ends. The CDR3 consists of 16 residues. This chain's CDR3 is CASSQGDSLGGNEQFF. The CDR3 nucleotides read TGTGCCAGCAGCCAGGGTGATTCTCTGGGGGGCAATGAGCAGTTCTTC.